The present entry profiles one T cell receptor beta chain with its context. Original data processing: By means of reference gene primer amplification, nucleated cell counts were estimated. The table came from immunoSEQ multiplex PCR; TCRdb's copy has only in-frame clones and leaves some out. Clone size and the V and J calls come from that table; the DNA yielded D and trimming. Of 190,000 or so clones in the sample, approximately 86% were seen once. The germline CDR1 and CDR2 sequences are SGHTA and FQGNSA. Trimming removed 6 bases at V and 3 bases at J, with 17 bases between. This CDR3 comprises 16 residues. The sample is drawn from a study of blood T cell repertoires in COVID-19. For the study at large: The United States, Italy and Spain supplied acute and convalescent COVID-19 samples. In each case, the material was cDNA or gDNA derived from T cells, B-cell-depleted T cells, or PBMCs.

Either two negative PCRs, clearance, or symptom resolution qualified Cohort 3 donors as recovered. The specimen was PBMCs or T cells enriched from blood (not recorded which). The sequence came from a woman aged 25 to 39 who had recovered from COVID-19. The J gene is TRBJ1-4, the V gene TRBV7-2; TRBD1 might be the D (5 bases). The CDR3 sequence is CASRAGTGPSNEKLFF. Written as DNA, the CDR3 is TGTGCCAGCAGGGCGGGGACGGGCCCGTCTAATGAAAAACTGTTTTTT.